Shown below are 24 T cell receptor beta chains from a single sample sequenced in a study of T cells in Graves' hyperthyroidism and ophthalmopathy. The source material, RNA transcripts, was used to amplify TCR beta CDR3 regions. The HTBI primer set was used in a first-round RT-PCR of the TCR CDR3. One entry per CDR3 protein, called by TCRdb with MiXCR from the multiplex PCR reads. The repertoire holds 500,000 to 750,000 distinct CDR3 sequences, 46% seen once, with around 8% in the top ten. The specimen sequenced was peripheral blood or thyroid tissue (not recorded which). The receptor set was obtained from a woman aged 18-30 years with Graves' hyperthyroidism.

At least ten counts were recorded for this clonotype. The CDR3 sequence: CASSSPGAGPRETQYF. Here the CDR3 DNA reads TGTGCCAGCAGTTCCCCGGGAGCAGGGCCCCGGGAGACCCAGTACTTC. The J gene is TRBJ2-5, the V gene TRBV12-3 or TRBV12-4; perhaps TRBD2 as D (6 bases). The CDR3 extends over 16 amino acids. The germline V and J ends were trimmed by 4 bases and 5 bases, with 20 bases remaining between them.

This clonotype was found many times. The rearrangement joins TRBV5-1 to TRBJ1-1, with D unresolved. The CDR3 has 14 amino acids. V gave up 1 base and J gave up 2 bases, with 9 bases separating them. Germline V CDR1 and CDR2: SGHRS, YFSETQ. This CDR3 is CASSLFWVNTEAFF. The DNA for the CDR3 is TGCGCCAGCAGCTTGTTCTGGGTAAACACTGAAGCTTTCTTT.

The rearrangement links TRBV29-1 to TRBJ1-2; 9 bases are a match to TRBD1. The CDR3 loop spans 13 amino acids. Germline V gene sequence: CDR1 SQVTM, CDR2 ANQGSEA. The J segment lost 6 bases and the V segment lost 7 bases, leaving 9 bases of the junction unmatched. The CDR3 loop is CSARQGGLHGYTF. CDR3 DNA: TGCAGCGCTAGACAGGGGGGGCTCCATGGCTACACCTTC.

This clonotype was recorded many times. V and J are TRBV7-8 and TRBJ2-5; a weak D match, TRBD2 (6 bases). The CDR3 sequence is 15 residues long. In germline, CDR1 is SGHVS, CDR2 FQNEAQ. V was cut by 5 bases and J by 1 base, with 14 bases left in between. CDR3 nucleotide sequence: TGTGCCAGCAGCCTGGGGACGGGACTCCAAGAGACCCAGTACTTC. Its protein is CASSLGTGLQETQYF.

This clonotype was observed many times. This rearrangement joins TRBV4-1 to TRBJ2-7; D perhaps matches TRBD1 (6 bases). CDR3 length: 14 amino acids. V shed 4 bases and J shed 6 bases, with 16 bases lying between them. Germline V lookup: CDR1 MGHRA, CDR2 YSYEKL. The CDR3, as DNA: TGCGCCAGCAGCCCCCGAGGACAGACGGGCGAGCAGTACTTC. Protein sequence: CASSPRGQTGEQYF.

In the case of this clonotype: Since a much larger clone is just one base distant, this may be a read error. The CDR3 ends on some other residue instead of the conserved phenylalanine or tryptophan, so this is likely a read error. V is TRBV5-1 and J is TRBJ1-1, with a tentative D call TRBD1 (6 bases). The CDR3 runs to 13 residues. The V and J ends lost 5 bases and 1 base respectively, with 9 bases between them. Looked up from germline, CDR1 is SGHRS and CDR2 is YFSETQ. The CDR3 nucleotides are TGCGCCAGCAGAGGGGGTGGGAACACTGAAGCTTTCCTT. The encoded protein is CASRGGGNTEAFL.

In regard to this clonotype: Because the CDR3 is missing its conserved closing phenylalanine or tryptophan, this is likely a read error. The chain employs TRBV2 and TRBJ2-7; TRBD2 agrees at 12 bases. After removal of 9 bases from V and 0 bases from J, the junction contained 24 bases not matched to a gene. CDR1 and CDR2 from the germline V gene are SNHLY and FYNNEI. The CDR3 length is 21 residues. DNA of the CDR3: TGTGCCAGTCTCCGATCCGGGACTAGCGGGTCCTCCGCGGAAACCTCCTACGAGCAGTACCTC. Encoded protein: CASLRSGTSGSSAETSYEQYL.

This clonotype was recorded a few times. The CDR3 DNA follows: TGTGCTAGTGGGAACGGGAGGGACACCGGGGAGCTGTTTTTT. This encodes CASGNGRDTGELFF. This rearrangement joins TRBV12-5 to TRBJ2-2, with 8 bases identical to TRBD2. CDR1 and CDR2 (germline): LGHNT, FRNRAP. This CDR3 has 14 residues. The junction had 3 bases not matched to a gene; V was cut back by 6 bases and J by 3 bases. The variable domain in full, with the rest retrieved from reference TRBV12-5 and TRBJ2-2, is DARVTQTPRHKVTEMGQEVTMRCQPILGHNTVFWYRQTMMQGLELLAYFRNRAPLDDSGMPKDRFSAEMPDATLATLKIQPSEPRDSAVYFCASGNGRDTGELFFGEGSRLTVL.

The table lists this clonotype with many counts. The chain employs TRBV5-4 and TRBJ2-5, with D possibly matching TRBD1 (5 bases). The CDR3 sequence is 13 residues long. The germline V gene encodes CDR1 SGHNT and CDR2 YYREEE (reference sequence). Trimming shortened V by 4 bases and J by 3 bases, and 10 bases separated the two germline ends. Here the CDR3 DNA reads TGTGCCAGCAGCGGGTGGGGCGAAGAGACCCAGTACTTC. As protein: CASSGWGEETQYF.

As DNA, the CDR3 is TGCGCCAGCTCCGAGGGCGGGAGCTCCTATAATTCACCCCTCCACTTT. Encoded protein: CASSEGGSSYNSPLHF. The chain links TRBV4-3 to TRBJ1-6; D uncertain. Germline V gene sequence: CDR1 LGHNA, CDR2 YSLEER. V lost 8 bases, J lost 0 bases, and 14 bases lay in between. This CDR3 is 16 amino acids long.

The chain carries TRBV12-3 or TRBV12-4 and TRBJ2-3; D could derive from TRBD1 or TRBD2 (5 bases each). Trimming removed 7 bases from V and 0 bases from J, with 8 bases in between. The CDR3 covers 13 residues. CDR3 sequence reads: CASTRDSTDTQYF. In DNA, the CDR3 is TGTGCCAGCACCAGGGACAGCACAGATACGCAGTATTTT.

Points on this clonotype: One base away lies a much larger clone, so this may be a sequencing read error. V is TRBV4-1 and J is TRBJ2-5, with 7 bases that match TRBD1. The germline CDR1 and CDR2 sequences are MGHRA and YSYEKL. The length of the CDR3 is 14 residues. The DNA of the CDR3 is TGCGTCAGCAGCTATCGGACAGGAGGAGAGACCCAGTACTTC. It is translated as CVSSYRTGGETQYF.

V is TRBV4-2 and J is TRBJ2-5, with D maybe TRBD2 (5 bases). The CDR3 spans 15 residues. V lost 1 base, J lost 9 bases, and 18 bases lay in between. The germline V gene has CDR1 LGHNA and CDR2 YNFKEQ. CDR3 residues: CASSQARPAGEPQYF. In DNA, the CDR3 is TGTGCCAGCAGCCAAGCGCGGCCAGCCGGGGAGCCCCAGTACTTC.

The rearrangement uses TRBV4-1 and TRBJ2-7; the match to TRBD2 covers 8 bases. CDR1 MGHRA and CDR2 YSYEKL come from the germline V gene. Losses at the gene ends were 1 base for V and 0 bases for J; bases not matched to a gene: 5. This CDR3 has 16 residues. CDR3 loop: CASSQGGGTSSYEQYF. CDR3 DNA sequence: TGCGCCAGCAGCCAAGGAGGAGGGACTAGCTCCTACGAGCAGTACTTC.

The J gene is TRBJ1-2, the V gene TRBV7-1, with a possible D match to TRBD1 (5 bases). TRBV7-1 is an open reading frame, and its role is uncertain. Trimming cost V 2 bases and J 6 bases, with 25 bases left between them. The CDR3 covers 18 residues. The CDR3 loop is CASSSHDLAQDNEHGYTF. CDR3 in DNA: TGTGCCAGCAGCTCACACGACCTAGCCCAGGACAATGAGCATGGCTACACCTTC.

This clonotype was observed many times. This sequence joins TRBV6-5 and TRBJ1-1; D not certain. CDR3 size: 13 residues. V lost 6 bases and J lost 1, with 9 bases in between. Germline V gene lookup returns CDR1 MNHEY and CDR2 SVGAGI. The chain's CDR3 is CASSYLKNTEAFF. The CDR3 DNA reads TGTGCCAGCAGCTATCTCAAGAACACTGAAGCTTTCTTT.

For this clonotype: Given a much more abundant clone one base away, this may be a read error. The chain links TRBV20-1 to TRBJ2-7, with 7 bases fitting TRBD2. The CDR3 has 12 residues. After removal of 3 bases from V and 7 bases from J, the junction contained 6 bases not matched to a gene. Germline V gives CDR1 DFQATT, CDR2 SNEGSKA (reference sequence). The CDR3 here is CSASGRNNEQYF. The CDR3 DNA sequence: TGCAGTGCTAGCGGGAGGAACAATGAGCAGTACTTC.

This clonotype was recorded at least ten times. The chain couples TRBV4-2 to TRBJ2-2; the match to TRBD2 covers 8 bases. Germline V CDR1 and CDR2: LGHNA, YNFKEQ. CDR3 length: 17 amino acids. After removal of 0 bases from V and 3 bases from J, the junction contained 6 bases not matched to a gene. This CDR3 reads CASSQEASGSYTGELFF. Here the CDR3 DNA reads TGTGCCAGCAGCCAAGAGGCCAGCGGGAGCTACACCGGGGAGCTGTTTTTT.

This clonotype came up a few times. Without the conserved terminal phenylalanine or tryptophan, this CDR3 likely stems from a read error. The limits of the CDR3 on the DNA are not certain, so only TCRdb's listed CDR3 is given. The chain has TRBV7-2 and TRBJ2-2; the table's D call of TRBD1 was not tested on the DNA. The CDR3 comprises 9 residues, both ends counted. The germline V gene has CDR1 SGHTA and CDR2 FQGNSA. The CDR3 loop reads CASSLRAGT.

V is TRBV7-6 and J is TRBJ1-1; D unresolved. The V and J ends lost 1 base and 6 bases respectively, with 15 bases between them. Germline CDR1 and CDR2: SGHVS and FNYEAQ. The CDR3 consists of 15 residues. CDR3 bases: TGTGCCAGCAGCTTAGACGGGCGGGAGAATGCTGAAGCTTTCTTT. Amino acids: CASSLDGRENAEAFF.

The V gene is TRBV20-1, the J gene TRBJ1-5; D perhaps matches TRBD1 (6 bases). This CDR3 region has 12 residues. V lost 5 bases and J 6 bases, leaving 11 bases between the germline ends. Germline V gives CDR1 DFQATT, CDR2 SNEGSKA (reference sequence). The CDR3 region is CSAPRGAQPQHF. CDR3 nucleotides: TGCAGTGCTCCTAGGGGGGCTCAGCCCCAGCATTTT.

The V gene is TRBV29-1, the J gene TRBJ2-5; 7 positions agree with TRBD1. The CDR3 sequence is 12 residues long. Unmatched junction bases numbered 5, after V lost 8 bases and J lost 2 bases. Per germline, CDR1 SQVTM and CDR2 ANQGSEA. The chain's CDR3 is CSTGTEQETQYF. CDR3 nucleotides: TGCAGCACCGGGACAGAACAAGAGACCCAGTACTTC.

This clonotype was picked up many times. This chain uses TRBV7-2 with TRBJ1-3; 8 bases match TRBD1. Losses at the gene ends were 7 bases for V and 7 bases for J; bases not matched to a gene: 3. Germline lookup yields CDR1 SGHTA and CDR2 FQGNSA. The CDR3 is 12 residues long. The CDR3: CASNRQGNTIYF. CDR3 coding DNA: TGTGCCAGCAACAGACAGGGGAACACCATATATTTT.

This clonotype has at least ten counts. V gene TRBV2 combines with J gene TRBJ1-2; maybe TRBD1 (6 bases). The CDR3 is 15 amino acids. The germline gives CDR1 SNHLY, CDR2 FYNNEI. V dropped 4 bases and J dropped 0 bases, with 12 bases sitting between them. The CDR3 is CASSVEAGANYGYTF. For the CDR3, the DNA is TGTGCCAGCAGTGTCGAGGCAGGGGCTAACTATGGCTACACCTTC.